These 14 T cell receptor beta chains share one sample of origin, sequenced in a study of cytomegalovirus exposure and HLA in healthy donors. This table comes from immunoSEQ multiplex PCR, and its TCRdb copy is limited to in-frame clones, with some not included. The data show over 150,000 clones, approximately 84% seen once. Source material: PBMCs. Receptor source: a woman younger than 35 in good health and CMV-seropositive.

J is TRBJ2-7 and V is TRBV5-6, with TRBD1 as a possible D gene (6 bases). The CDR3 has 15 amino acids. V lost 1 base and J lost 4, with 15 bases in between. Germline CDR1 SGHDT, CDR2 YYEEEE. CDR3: CASSLWPQGSYEQYF. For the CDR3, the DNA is TGTGCCAGCAGCTTGTGGCCACAGGGATCTTACGAGCAGTACTTC.

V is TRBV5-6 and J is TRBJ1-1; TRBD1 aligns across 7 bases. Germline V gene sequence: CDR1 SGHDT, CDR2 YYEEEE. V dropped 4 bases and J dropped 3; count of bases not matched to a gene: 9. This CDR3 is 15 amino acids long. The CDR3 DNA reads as TGTGCCAGCAGCCAGGGGGGCGCCCCAGACACTGAAGCTTTCTTT. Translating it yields CASSQGGAPDTEAFF.

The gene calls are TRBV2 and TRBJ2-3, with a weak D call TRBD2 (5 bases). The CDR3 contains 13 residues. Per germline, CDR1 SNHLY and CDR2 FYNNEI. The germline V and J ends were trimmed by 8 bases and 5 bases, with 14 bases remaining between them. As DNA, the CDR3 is TGTGCCAGCCGAGGGCCCTGGGGAGATACGCAGTATTTT. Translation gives CASRGPWGDTQYF. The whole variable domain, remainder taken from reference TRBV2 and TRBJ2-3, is EPEVTQTPSHQVTQMGQEVILRCVPISNHLYFYWYRQILGQKVEFLVSFYNNEISEKSEIFDDQFSVERPDGSNFTLKIRSTKLEDSAMYFCASRGPWGDTQYFGPGTRLTVL.

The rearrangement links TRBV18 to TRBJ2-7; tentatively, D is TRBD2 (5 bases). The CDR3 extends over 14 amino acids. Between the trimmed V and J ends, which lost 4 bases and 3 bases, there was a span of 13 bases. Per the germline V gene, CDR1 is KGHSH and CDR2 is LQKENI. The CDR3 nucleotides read TGTGCCAGCTCACAGAGGGTGGGAGTCTACGAGCAGTACTTC. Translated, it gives CASSQRVGVYEQYF.

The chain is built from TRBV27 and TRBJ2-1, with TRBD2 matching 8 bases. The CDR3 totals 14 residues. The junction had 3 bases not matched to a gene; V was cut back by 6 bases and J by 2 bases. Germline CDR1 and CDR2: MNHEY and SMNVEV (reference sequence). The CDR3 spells CASSLSGTYNEQFF. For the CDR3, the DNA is TGTGCCAGCAGCCTTAGCGGGACCTACAATGAGCAGTTCTTC.

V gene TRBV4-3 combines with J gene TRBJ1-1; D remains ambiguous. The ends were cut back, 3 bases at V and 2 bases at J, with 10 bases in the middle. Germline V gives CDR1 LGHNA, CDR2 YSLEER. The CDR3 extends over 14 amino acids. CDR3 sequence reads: CASSQEVINTEAFF. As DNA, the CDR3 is TGCGCCAGCAGCCAGGAGGTGATAAACACTGAAGCTTTCTTT.

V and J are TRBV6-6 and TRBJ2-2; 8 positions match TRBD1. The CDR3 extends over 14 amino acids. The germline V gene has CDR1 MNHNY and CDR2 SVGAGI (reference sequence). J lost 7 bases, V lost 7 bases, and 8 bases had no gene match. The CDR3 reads CASNQGARGGELFF. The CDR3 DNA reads TGTGCCAGCAACCAGGGGGCGCGGGGCGGGGAGCTGTTTTTT.

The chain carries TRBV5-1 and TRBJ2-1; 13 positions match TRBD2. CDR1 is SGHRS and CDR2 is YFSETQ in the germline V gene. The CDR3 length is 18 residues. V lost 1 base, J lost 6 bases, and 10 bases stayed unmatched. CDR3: CASSLTAPTSGGANEQFF. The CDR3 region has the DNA TGCGCCAGCAGCTTGACTGCGCCTACTAGCGGGGGGGCCAATGAGCAGTTCTTC.

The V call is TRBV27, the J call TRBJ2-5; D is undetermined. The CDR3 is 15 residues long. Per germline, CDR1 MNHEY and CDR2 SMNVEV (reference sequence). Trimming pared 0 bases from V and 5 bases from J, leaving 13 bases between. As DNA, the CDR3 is TGTGCCAGCAGTTTATCTTGGGCTATGGGTGAGACCCAGTACTTC. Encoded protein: CASSLSWAMGETQYF.

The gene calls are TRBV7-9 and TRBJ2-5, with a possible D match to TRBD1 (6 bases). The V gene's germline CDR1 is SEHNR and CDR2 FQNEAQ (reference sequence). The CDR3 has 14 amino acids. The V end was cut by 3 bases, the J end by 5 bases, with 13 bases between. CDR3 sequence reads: CASSFTGHGETQYF. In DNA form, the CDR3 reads TGTGCCAGCAGCTTCACAGGGCATGGGGAGACCCAGTACTTC.

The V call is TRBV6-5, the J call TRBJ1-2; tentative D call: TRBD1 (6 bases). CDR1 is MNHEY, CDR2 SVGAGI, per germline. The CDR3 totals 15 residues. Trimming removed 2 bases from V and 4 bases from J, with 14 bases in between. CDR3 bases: TGTGCCAGCAGTTACCTGTTGGACAGAAGCTATGGCTACACCTTC. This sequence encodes CASSYLLDRSYGYTF.

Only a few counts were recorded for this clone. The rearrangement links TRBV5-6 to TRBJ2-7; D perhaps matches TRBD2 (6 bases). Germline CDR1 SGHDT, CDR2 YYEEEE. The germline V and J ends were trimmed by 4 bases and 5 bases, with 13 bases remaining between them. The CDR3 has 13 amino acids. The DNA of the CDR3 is TGTGCCAGCAGCCGTCGGGGGTCCCACGAGCAGTACTTC. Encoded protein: CASSRRGSHEQYF.

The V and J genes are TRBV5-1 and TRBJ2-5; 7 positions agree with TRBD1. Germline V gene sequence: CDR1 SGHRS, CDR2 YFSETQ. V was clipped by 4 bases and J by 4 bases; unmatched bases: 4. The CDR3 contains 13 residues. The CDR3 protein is CASSRWTGETQYF. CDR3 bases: TGCGCCAGCAGCAGGTGGACAGGAGAGACCCAGTACTTC.

The CDR3 DNA sequence: TGTGCCAGCAGCCAAGATCGACTCGTCCGAGACAGGGGTGGCGCTGAAGCTTTCTTT. This encodes CASSQDRLVRDRGGAEAFF. The genes are TRBV4-2 and TRBJ1-1; TRBD1 aligns across 8 bases. CDR1 LGHNA and CDR2 YNFKEQ come from the germline V gene. This CDR3 has 19 residues. V lost 0 bases and J lost 6; bases outside the gene matches: 18.